A single sample is the source of the 22 T cell receptor beta chains below, sequenced in a study of response to subunit inactivated influenza vaccine. TCRdb re-called the RT-PCR reads with MiXCR, one entry per CDR3 protein. In the table there are around 520,000 distinct CDR3 sequences, 10% to 15% of which are singletons. Sequenced material: PBMCs from blood, taken on the day of vaccination. These receptor sequences come from a man between 45 and 60 years old who received an inactivated influenza vaccine.

The chain joins TRBV7-9 to TRBJ2-1; D may correspond to TRBD1 or TRBD2 (7 bases each). Per germline, CDR1 SEHNR and CDR2 FQNEAQ (reference sequence). V gave up 5 bases and J gave up 5 bases, with 19 bases separating them. The CDR3 loop spans 16 amino acids. The CDR3 spells CASSTAGGAINNEQFF. CDR3 nucleotide sequence: TGTGCCAGCAGCACCGCAGGGGGGGCCATAAACAATGAGCAGTTCTTC. Supplemented by reference TRBV7-9 and TRBJ2-1, the full variable domain reads DTGVSQNPRHKITKRGQNVTFRCDPISEHNRLYWYRQTLGQGPEFLTYFQNEAQLEKSRLLSDRFSAERPKGSFSTLEIQRTEQGDSAMYLCASSTAGGAINNEQFFGPGTRLTVL.

This clonotype was seen repeatedly, ten times or more. This chain joins TRBV4-1 and TRBJ2-7; 9 bases fit TRBD1. This CDR3 has 16 residues. The ends lost 4 bases at V and 3 bases at J; junction bases unmatched: 10. Germline lookup yields CDR1 MGHRA and CDR2 YSYEKL. CDR3 coding DNA: TGCGCCAGCAGCCCGAGGATGACAGGGGGTAGCTACGAGCAGTACTTC. Translating it yields CASSPRMTGGSYEQYF.

Ten or more counts support this clonotype. The chain recombines TRBV11-2 with TRBJ2-2; 13 nucleotides align to TRBD2. The germline V gene has CDR1 SGHAT and CDR2 FQNNGV. The V segment lost 5 bases and the J segment 6 bases; nucleotides outside the gene matches: 3. This CDR3 has 15 residues. CDR3 nucleotide sequence: TGTGCCAGCAGCGTAGGACTAGCGGGAGCCGGGGAGCTGTTTTTT. Protein sequence: CASSVGLAGAGELFF. The variable domain in full, completed from reference TRBV11-2 and TRBJ2-2, reads EAGVAQSPRYKIIEKRQSVAFWCNPISGHATLYWYQQILGQGPKLLIQFQNNGVVDDSQLPKDRFSAERLKGVDSTLKIQPAKLEDSAVYLCASSVGLAGAGELFFGEGSRLTVL.

This clonotype was observed a handful of times. This sequence joins TRBV29-1 and TRBJ2-3; 8 bases match TRBD1. This CDR3 has 14 amino acids. V shed 4 bases and J 1 base; nucleotides not matched to a gene: 4. In germline, CDR1 is SQVTM, CDR2 ANQGSEA. The CDR3 loop reads CSVASGQGTDTQYF. CDR3 coding DNA: TGCAGCGTTGCCTCGGGACAGGGCACAGATACGCAGTATTTT.

The sample holds a few counts of this clonotype. The J gene is TRBJ2-1, the V gene TRBV5-1; D unclear. CDR3 length equals 15 residues. CDR1 is SGHRS, CDR2 YFSETQ, per germline. V lost 7 bases and J lost 0, with 14 bases in between. The CDR3 here is CASLSTPSSYNEQFF. CDR3 nucleotides: TGCGCCAGCTTGAGCACCCCGAGCTCCTACAATGAGCAGTTCTTC.

The J gene is TRBJ2-1, the V gene TRBV11-2; 7 bases agree with TRBD1. Trimming cost V 0 bases and J 8 bases; bases outside gene matches: 10. From germline, CDR1 is SGHAT and CDR2 FQNNGV. CDR3 length: 16 amino acids. The CDR3 loop is CASSLEVGTVLYEQFF. Written as DNA, the CDR3 is TGTGCCAGCAGCTTAGAAGTAGGGACAGTCTTGTATGAGCAGTTCTTC.

This clonotype came up a few times. The CDR3, as DNA: TGTGCCAGCAGCCATCGGACTAGCTCCTACAATGAGCAGTTCTTC. Its translation: CASSHRTSSYNEQFF. This sequence joins TRBV14 and TRBJ2-1, with 7 positions matching TRBD2. The CDR3 length is 15 residues. Unmatched junction bases numbered 2, after V lost 3 bases and J lost 0 bases. Germline values: CDR1 SGHDN, CDR2 FVKESK.

This clonotype has just a few counts. The chain is built from TRBV9 and TRBJ2-7; D remains ambiguous. Germline lookup yields CDR1 SGDLS and CDR2 YYNGEE. There are 13 residues in the CDR3. V lost 0 bases, J lost 3 bases, and 7 bases lay in between. CDR3 in DNA: TGTGCCAGCAGCGTAGGGGCCAACTACGAGCAGTACTTC. It is translated as CASSVGANYEQYF.

This clonotype was found many times. The chain links TRBV18 to TRBJ2-1; D is uncertain. Germline values: CDR1 KGHSH, CDR2 LQKENI. This CDR3 has 13 amino acids. V shed 5 bases and J shed 2 bases, with 7 bases lying between them. CDR3 DNA sequence: TGTGCCAGCTCAGGGAACCCCTACAATGAGCAGTTCTTC. This gives the protein CASSGNPYNEQFF.

At least ten counts were recorded for this clonotype. The V call is TRBV5-6, the J call TRBJ2-4; tentative D call: TRBD2 (5 bases). The CDR3 loop spans 13 amino acids. The ends were cut back, 4 bases at V and 7 bases at J, with 12 bases in the middle. The V gene's germline CDR1 is SGHDT and CDR2 YYEEEE. CDR3 in amino acids: CASSRSGGNIQYF. CDR3 nucleotides: TGTGCCAGCAGCCGAAGCGGTGGGAACATTCAGTACTTC. The full variable domain, completed using reference TRBV5-6 and TRBJ2-4, is DAGVTQSPTHLIKTRGQQVTLRCSPKSGHDTVSWYQQALGQGPQFIFQYYEEEERQRGNFPDRFSGHQFPNYSSELNVNALLLGDSALYLCASSRSGGNIQYFGAGTRLSVL.

This clonotype was found a few times. The rearrangement joins TRBV11-3 to TRBJ2-1; D not resolved. CDR3 length: 16 amino acids. Germline V gene data show CDR1 as SGHNT and CDR2 as YENEEA. V was trimmed by 5 bases and J by 0 bases, leaving 14 bases between them. CDR3: CASSLSDRSSYNEQFF. The CDR3 coding sequence is TGTGCCAGCAGCCTGTCCGACCGGAGCTCCTACAATGAGCAGTTCTTC.

V and J are TRBV7-6 and TRBJ2-3, with unresolved D. The germline CDR1 and CDR2 sequences are SGHVS and FNYEAQ. The V gene lost 5 bases and the J gene lost 1 base, with 13 bases spanning the gap. The CDR3 length is 15 residues. CDR3 loop: CASSPQTTGTDTQYF. The CDR3 DNA reads as TGTGCCAGCAGCCCGCAAACCACAGGCACAGATACGCAGTATTTT.

The J gene is TRBJ2-7, the V gene TRBV18; 11 positions agree with TRBD1. Germline V CDR1 and CDR2: KGHSH, LQKENI. The junction had 7 bases not matched to a gene; V was cut back by 5 bases and J by 4 bases. CDR3 length equals 15 residues. CDR3 DNA: TGTGCCAGCTCATCCCCGGGACAGGGGGAGTACGAGCAGTACTTC. This codes for CASSSPGQGEYEQYF.

The J gene is TRBJ2-2, the V gene TRBV29-1; a weak D match, TRBD1 (6 bases). The CDR3 totals 15 residues. V was trimmed by 0 bases and J by 6 bases, leaving 14 bases between them. CDR1 is SQVTM, CDR2 ANQGSEA, per germline. The DNA for the CDR3 is TGCAGCGTTGAAGACCCACGGACAGTCGCCGGGGAGCTGTTTTTT. It translates to CSVEDPRTVAGELFF.

The table lists this clonotype with a few counts. The gene calls are TRBV27 and TRBJ1-1; tentatively, D is TRBD1 (5 bases). The CDR3 covers 15 residues. The germline V gene encodes CDR1 MNHEY and CDR2 SMNVEV (reference sequence). With 0 bases removed from V and 1 base from J, the gap between germline ends came to 9 bases. CDR3 nucleotide sequence: TGTGCCAGCAGTTTATCGCAGGGTTCGAACACTGAAGCTTTCTTT. Translated: CASSLSQGSNTEAFF.

This clonotype was recorded a few times. The chain joins TRBV20-1 to TRBJ2-3, with 13 bases fitting TRBD2. Germline values: CDR1 DFQATT, CDR2 SNEGSKA (reference sequence). This CDR3 spans 16 amino acids. V shed 0 bases, J shed 2 bases, and the junction held 2 bases outside the gene matches. This CDR3 is CSAREGLAGDTDTQYF. CDR3 DNA: TGCAGTGCTAGAGAAGGACTAGCGGGAGACACAGATACGCAGTATTTT.

This clonotype was counted between two and nine times. The chain links TRBV28 to TRBJ2-7; 8 bases agree with TRBD1. There are 13 residues in the CDR3. V lost 11 bases to trimming and J lost 7 bases; unmatched junction nucleotides: 13. CDR1 is MDHEN and CDR2 is SYDVKM in the germline V gene. The CDR3 loop reads CAVPGGQGLEQYF. The DNA of the CDR3 is TGTGCCGTACCCGGTGGACAGGGATTAGAGCAGTACTTC.

This rearrangement joins TRBV2 to TRBJ2-7; the D is unclear. V lost 1 base and J lost 0, with 13 bases in between. The CDR3 contains 16 residues. Germline CDR1 SNHLY, CDR2 FYNNEI. CDR3 residues: CASSEEGGTASYEQYF. For the CDR3, the DNA is TGTGCCAGCAGTGAAGAAGGCGGAACGGCCTCCTACGAGCAGTACTTC.

There are a few counts of this clonotype. This rearrangement joins TRBV7-2 to TRBJ1-1, with 8 bases fitting TRBD1. The CDR3 totals 15 residues. CDR1 is SGHTA and CDR2 is FQGNSA in the germline V gene. The V gene end was trimmed by 3 bases and the J gene end by 6 bases; junction bases not matched to a gene: 9. The CDR3, as DNA: TGTGCCAGCAGCTTCCGGGACAGGCCTTTGGCTGAAGCTTTCTTT. The encoded protein is CASSFRDRPLAEAFF.

There are a few counts of this clonotype. The chain uses TRBV20-1 and TRBJ2-1; TRBD2 might be the D (5 bases). V was shortened by 3 bases and J by 6 bases, with 12 bases between the two germline ends. Germline V CDR1 and CDR2: DFQATT, SNEGSKA (reference sequence). The CDR3 covers 13 residues. CDR3 DNA sequence: TGCAGTGCTAGCGCTAGACTAACCAATGAGCAGTTCTTC. Protein: CSASARLTNEQFF.

The rearrangement links TRBV12-3 or TRBV12-4 to TRBJ2-5, with 8 bases identical to TRBD1. CDR3 length: 16 amino acids. J gave up 4 bases and V 7 bases, and 14 bases lay outside the gene matches. The CDR3 region has the DNA TGTGCCAGCACCCCAAGAGGACAGGGCGCAAGAGAGACCCAGTACTTC. It yields the protein CASTPRGQGARETQYF.

This clonotype was detected only a few times. The gene calls are TRBV4-2 and TRBJ1-1; tentative D call: TRBD1 (6 bases). The CDR3 totals 15 residues. V was pared by 3 bases and J by 1 base, with 12 bases between. Germline loops: CDR1 LGHNA, CDR2 YNFKEQ. The chain's CDR3 is CASSQAMGANTEAFF. Here the CDR3 DNA reads TGTGCCAGCAGCCAGGCCATGGGGGCGAACACTGAAGCTTTCTTT.